This T cell receptor (beta chain) is drawn from a study of human T cells and chemical hapten exposure. Study in general: The study patch tested 0.01% DPC on the upper back and read results at 6 days. Notes on the study in general: Those TCRs sitting above 1 in 1000 frequency stayed the same with DPC sensitization.

Documented time point: patch test 2, 6 weeks after DPC sensitization. Sample treatment: therapeutic diphenylcyclopropenone sensitization with weekly scalp DPC. The library attached unique molecular identifiers to individual cDNA molecules. TCRdb analysed the RACE reads with MiXCR anew, one entry per CDR3 protein. The table shows 85,000 to 100,000 distinct CDR3 sequences, with approximately 11% occurring only once. Germline values: CDR1 MDHEN, CDR2 SYDVKM. The CDR3 runs to 18 residues. V lost 3 bases and J lost 1; bases outside the gene matches: 10. A remark on this clonotype: What it binds is unknown.

The rearrangement links TRBV28 to TRBJ2-1; 9 nucleotides align to TRBD2. Source: whole blood, taken in connection with sensitization to the hapten diphenylcyclopropenone (DPC). This receptor was taken from a man in his forties with alopecia areata. Some clones in this sample may be carry-over from other donors' samples. CDR3 sequence reads: CASSLGLARRGSYNEQFF. For the CDR3, the DNA is TGTGCCAGCAGTTTGGGACTAGCACGCCGTGGGTCCTACAATGAGCAGTTCTTC.